The 28 T cell receptor beta chains below were found in one sample sequenced in a study of blood T cell repertoires in COVID-19. Sequencing was performed with immunoSEQ multiplex PCR; in TCRdb, only in-frame clones are kept and a portion is missing. The data show some 120,000 clones, 80% seen once. Material: peripheral blood. The source is a human donor in a cohort sampled during active COVID-19.

Many counts were recorded for this clone. V is TRBV27 and J is TRBJ2-7; 11 nucleotides match TRBD1. The CDR3 has 14 residues. The ends lost 5 bases at V and 2 bases at J; junction bases unmatched: 2. The germline CDR1 and CDR2 sequences are MNHEY and SMNVEV (reference sequence). The chain's CDR3 is CASSPGQGAYEQYF. DNA for the CDR3: TGTGCCAGCAGTCCGGGACAGGGGGCCTACGAGCAGTACTTC.

The chain couples TRBV12-3 or TRBV12-4 to TRBJ2-2, with TRBD2 matching over 11 bases. Unmatched junction bases numbered 3, after V lost 10 bases and J lost 5 bases. This CDR3 has 13 amino acids. The CDR3 loop reads CATGTSGTGELFF. CDR3 DNA: TGTGCCACCGGGACTAGCGGAACCGGGGAGCTGTTTTTT.

This clone was detected only once. The chain joins TRBV9 to TRBJ1-4, with 10 nucleotides matching TRBD1. The germline V gene has CDR1 SGDLS and CDR2 YYNGEE. J gave up 6 bases and V 4 bases, and 6 bases lay outside the gene matches. This CDR3 is built from 15 residues. The CDR3 DNA follows: TGTGCCAGCAGCCCGTCGGGACAGGGGCATGAAAAACTGTTTTTT. Amino acids: CASSPSGQGHEKLFF. The variable domain in full, completed from reference TRBV9 and TRBJ1-4, reads DSGVTQTPKHLITATGQRVTLRCSPRSGDLSVYWYQQSLDQGLQFLIQYYNGEERAKGNILERFSAQQFPDLHSELNLSSLELGDSALYFCASSPSGQGHEKLFFGSGTQLSVL.

This clone is a singleton in its sample. The gene calls are TRBV27 and TRBJ2-7; D perhaps matches TRBD2 (6 bases). Trimming shortened V by 8 bases and J by 2 bases, and 13 bases separated the two germline ends. In germline, CDR1 is MNHEY, CDR2 SMNVEV (reference sequence). The length of the CDR3 is 13 residues. The CDR3 reads CASGRRKTYEQYF. DNA for the CDR3: TGTGCCAGCGGGAGGCGCAAAACCTACGAGCAGTACTTC.

This clone was seen only a few times. The chain carries TRBV5-1 and TRBJ2-5; tentative D call: TRBD1 (6 bases). The CDR3 sequence is 15 residues long. Trimming shortened V by 5 bases and J by 1 base, and 15 bases separated the two germline ends. CDR1 SGHRS and CDR2 YFSETQ come from the germline V gene. CDR3 sequence: CASRVGAGTQETQYF. DNA for the CDR3: TGCGCCAGCAGAGTGGGGGCCGGGACCCAAGAGACCCAGTACTTC. The full variable domain, in which reference TRBV5-1 and TRBJ2-5 provide the parts outside the CDR3, is KAGVTQTPRYLIKTRGQQVTLSCSPISGHRSVSWYQQTPGQGLQFLFEYFSETQRNKGNFPGRFSGRQFSNSRSEMNVSTLELGDSALYLCASRVGAGTQETQYFGPGTRLLVL.

This rearrangement joins TRBV7-8 to TRBJ2-7; 13 positions match TRBD2. The CDR3 totals 20 residues. Losses at the gene ends were 0 bases for V and 0 bases for J; bases not matched to a gene: 11. Germline V gene data show CDR1 as SGHVS and CDR2 as FQNEAQ. The DNA of the CDR3 is TGTGCCAGCAGCTTAGCCCCTCGACTAGCGGGGGGCAGGTACTCCTACGAGCAGTACTTC. Protein sequence: CASSLAPRLAGGRYSYEQYF.

The chain joins TRBV6-2 or TRBV6-3 to TRBJ2-7; TRBD2 might be the D (6 bases). The CDR3 extends over 13 amino acids. Trimming removed 5 bases at V and 1 base at J, with 9 bases between. Germline V lookup: CDR1 MNHEY, CDR2 SVGEGT. For the CDR3, the DNA is TGTGCCAGCAGTCGGGCGGGGTCCTACGAGCAGTACTTC. Encoded protein: CASSRAGSYEQYF.

V and J are TRBV19 and TRBJ2-2; no definite D call. Trimming removed 8 bases at V and 2 bases at J, with 12 bases between. CDR1 and CDR2 (germline): LNHDA, SQIVND (reference sequence). The CDR3 has 14 residues. CDR3 DNA: TGTGCCAGTGTCAAACAGTCAAACACCGGGGAGCTGTTTTTT. Translated: CASVKQSNTGELFF.

This clone was counted only a few times. This sequence joins TRBV10-3 and TRBJ1-2; the match to TRBD1 covers 7 bases. Germline-derived CDR1 and CDR2 are ENHRY and SYGVKD. The CDR3 extends over 16 amino acids. With V trimmed by 3 bases and J by 1 base, 8 bases remained unmatched. For the CDR3, the DNA is TGTGCCATCAGTGACAGAAACCGGGACAGTAACTATGGCTACACCTTC. It codes for CAISDRNRDSNYGYTF.

This clone was recorded once. The CDR3 sequence is CASSPSSAPDTQYF. The CDR3 DNA sequence: TGTGCCAGCAGCCCCTCTAGCGCTCCAGATACGCAGTATTTT. The chain carries TRBV3-1 (or the pseudogene TRBV3-2) and TRBJ2-3; D may be TRBD2 (6 bases). The CDR3 runs to 14 residues. Germline values: CDR1 LGHDT, CDR2 YNNKEL (reference sequence). Trimming took off 4 bases at V and 4 bases at J, with 12 bases between the two ends.

The rearrangement uses TRBV5-4 and TRBJ2-1, with 11 positions matching TRBD2. The V and J ends lost 4 bases and 7 bases, in that order; junction bases with no gene match: 10. Looked up from germline, CDR1 is SGHNT and CDR2 is YYREEE (reference sequence). The CDR3 has 16 residues. The CDR3 here is CASSPERGLAANEQFF. CDR3 in DNA: TGTGCCAGCAGCCCCGAACGGGGACTAGCGGCGAATGAGCAGTTCTTC.

The V call is TRBV9, the J call TRBJ2-2; no firm D call. Germline V lookup: CDR1 SGDLS, CDR2 YYNGEE. The CDR3 is made up of 14 amino acids. The V and J ends lost 0 bases and 4 bases respectively, with 7 bases between them. The CDR3 loop reads CASSVGSFTGELFF. The CDR3 region has the DNA TGTGCCAGCAGCGTAGGGAGTTTCACCGGGGAGCTGTTTTTT. The full variable domain, with the rest looked up from reference TRBV9 and TRBJ2-2, is DSGVTQTPKHLITATGQRVTLRCSPRSGDLSVYWYQQSLDQGLQFLIQYYNGEERAKGNILERFSAQQFPDLHSELNLSSLELGDSALYFCASSVGSFTGELFFGEGSRLTVL.

This clone appeared a single time. This chain connects TRBV18 to TRBJ1-1, with 8 nucleotides matching TRBD1. This CDR3 is 15 amino acids long. The trim removed 3 bases at V and 1 base at J, leaving 4 bases unmatched. Germline lookup yields CDR1 KGHSH and CDR2 LQKENI. The CDR3 spells CASSPDRERNTEAFF. CDR3 in DNA: TGTGCCAGCTCACCGGACAGGGAGAGGAACACTGAAGCTTTCTTT.

The CDR3 coding sequence is TGTGCCAGCAGCTTAGAGGGGGCCCACGAGCAGTACTTC. Encoded protein: CASSLEGAHEQYF. The chain links TRBV7-9 to TRBJ2-7; TRBD1 matches 7 bases. The CDR3 is 13 residues long. After removal of 1 base from V and 5 bases from J, the junction contained 2 bases not matched to a gene. The germline gives CDR1 SEHNR, CDR2 FQNEAQ (reference sequence).

The gene calls are TRBV28 and TRBJ2-2, with 9 positions matching TRBD1. CDR3 length: 15 residues. Germline trimming cut 4 bases from V and 6 bases from J; bases unmatched to any gene: 6. The V gene's germline CDR1 is MDHEN and CDR2 SYDVKM. DNA of the CDR3: TGTGCCAGCAGTTGGGACAGGGTAGAGGCCGGGGAGCTGTTTTTT. Its protein product is CASSWDRVEAGELFF. Full variable domain (rest looked up from reference TRBV28 and TRBJ2-2): DVKVTQSSRYLVKRTGEKVFLECVQDMDHENMFWYRQDPGLGLRLIYFSYDVKMKEKGDIPEGYSVSREKKERFSLILESASTNQTSMYLCASSWDRVEAGELFFGEGSRLTVL.

The gene calls are TRBV11-1 and TRBJ2-2; D is possibly TRBD2 (6 bases). Germline loops: CDR1 SGHAT, CDR2 FQDESV (reference sequence). Trimming cost V 5 bases and J 4 bases, with 17 bases left between them. This CDR3 has 16 residues. Here the CDR3 reads CASSRGWGSSTGELFF. The DNA for the CDR3 is TGTGCCAGCAGCCGGGGGTGGGGTTCAAGCACCGGGGAGCTGTTTTTT.

The rearrangement links TRBV7-2 to TRBJ2-7; 8 bases fit TRBD1. The CDR3 is made up of 15 amino acids. Germline-derived CDR1 and CDR2 are SGHTA and FQGNSA. After removal of 4 bases from V and 2 bases from J, the junction contained 7 bases not matched to a gene. The DNA for the CDR3 is TGTGCCAGCAGCTGGGAACAGGGGGTAACCTACGAGCAGTACTTC. This codes for CASSWEQGVTYEQYF.

V gene TRBV28 combines with J gene TRBJ1-2; D gene uncertain. The V gene's germline CDR1 is MDHEN and CDR2 SYDVKM. The CDR3 totals 14 residues. The V end was cut by 3 bases, the J end by 6 bases, with 14 bases between. As DNA, the CDR3 is TGTGCCAGCAGTTTTCCCAGGTTTCCCAATGGCTACACCTTC. It encodes CASSFPRFPNGYTF.

This clone was picked up a small number of times. The J gene is TRBJ2-7, the V gene TRBV28; TRBD1 matches 7 bases. The CDR3 is 12 residues long. Germline V CDR1 and CDR2: MDHEN, SYDVKM. With V trimmed by 5 bases and J by 7 bases, 5 bases remained unmatched. The chain's CDR3 is CASSRDSWEQYF. The CDR3 DNA is TGTGCCAGCAGTCGGGACAGTTGGGAGCAGTACTTC.

This clone has just a few counts. J is TRBJ2-1 and V is TRBV6-2 or TRBV6-3; TRBD2 is a possible D gene (6 bases). The CDR3 runs to 14 residues. Germline V gene lookup returns CDR1 MNHEY and CDR2 SVGEGT. Trimming removed 3 bases at V and 3 bases at J, with 9 bases between. For the CDR3, the DNA is TGTGCCAGCAGTTATGGCGGGATCTACAATGAGCAGTTCTTC. This sequence encodes CASSYGGIYNEQFF.

The chain links TRBV6-2 or TRBV6-3 to TRBJ2-2; tentative D call: TRBD1 (6 bases). Germline V lookup: CDR1 MNHEY, CDR2 SVGEGT. The CDR3 runs to 17 residues. V was shortened by 2 bases and J by 0 bases, with 13 bases between the two germline ends. The DNA of the CDR3 is TGTGCCAGCAGTTACCCTATCGGGACACCGAACACCGGGGAGCTGTTTTTT. Its translation: CASSYPIGTPNTGELFF.

This clone was counted only a few times. The V and J genes are TRBV7-9 and TRBJ2-7, with 7 bases lining up with TRBD2. Germline V gene lookup returns CDR1 SEHNR and CDR2 FQNEAQ (reference sequence). V was pared by 2 bases and J by 3 bases, with 10 bases of the junction left unmatched. CDR3 length equals 16 residues. The CDR3 reads CASSLYGGSRDYEQYF. The CDR3 region has the DNA TGTGCCAGCAGCTTATACGGGGGGTCCCGGGACTACGAGCAGTACTTC.

In this sample, this clone turned up a few times. V and J are TRBV4-1 and TRBJ1-1; D is undetermined. This CDR3 spans 14 amino acids. Looked up from germline, CDR1 is MGHRA and CDR2 is YSYEKL. V was pared by 0 bases and J by 2 bases, with 7 bases between. The CDR3 DNA reads TGCGCCAGCAGCCAAGACGGAGAAAACACTGAAGCTTTCTTT. Protein: CASSQDGENTEAFF.

J is TRBJ1-2 and V is TRBV9; TRBD1 aligns across 7 bases. Trimming cost V 5 bases and J 3 bases; bases outside gene matches: 10. The length of the CDR3 is 15 residues. CDR1 is SGDLS and CDR2 is YYNGEE in the germline V gene. Here the CDR3 reads CASSTGTVNYYGYTF. The CDR3 region has the DNA TGTGCCAGCAGTACCGGGACAGTGAATTACTATGGCTACACCTTC.

The V call is TRBV15, the J call TRBJ2-4, with D perhaps TRBD2 (6 bases). V lost 0 bases, J lost 5 bases, and 11 bases lay in between. Germline V gene data show CDR1 as LNHNV and CDR2 as YYDKDF (reference sequence). The CDR3 is 15 amino acids. The CDR3 DNA reads as TGTGCCACCAGCAGAGATTTCGGGACTGAAAACATTCAGTACTTC. Translating it yields CATSRDFGTENIQYF.

The CDR3 region has the DNA TGTGCCAGCAGCCAAGGCTTTGGACTAGCATTCCGGGATACGCAGTATTTT. This encodes CASSQGFGLAFRDTQYF. The chain joins TRBV3-1 (or the pseudogene TRBV3-2) to TRBJ2-3, with TRBD2 matching 8 bases. The V and J ends lost 1 base and 6 bases, in that order; junction bases with no gene match: 12. The CDR3 totals 17 residues. From germline, CDR1 is LGHDT and CDR2 YNNKEL (reference sequence).

V usage is TRBV28 and J usage is TRBJ1-2; weak D call: TRBD1 (6 bases). Trimming stripped 6 bases from V and 4 bases from J, with 9 bases between. CDR1 and CDR2 (germline): MDHEN, SYDVKM. The CDR3 loop spans 12 amino acids. For the CDR3, the DNA is TGTGCCAGCAGAAAAGGGGGCTATGGCTACACCTTC. It codes for CASRKGGYGYTF.

The table lists this clone with a count of one. This chain uses TRBV6-6 with TRBJ1-1, with 7 bases identical to TRBD1. The CDR3 runs to 16 residues. Losses at the gene ends were 6 bases for V and 5 bases for J; bases not matched to a gene: 15. CDR1 is MNHNY and CDR2 is SVGAGI in the germline V gene (reference sequence). The DNA of the CDR3 is TGTGCCAGCAGCGAAACTGGCGGCAGGGGGTCTACTGAAGCTTTCTTT. This gives the protein CASSETGGRGSTEAFF.